This is a list of T cell receptor beta chains from one sample in a study of T-cell memory formation after mild COVID-19. TCRdb recomputed calls from the 5' RACE reads with MiXCR, one row per CDR3 protein. Of around 450,000 distinct CDR3 sequences listed, about 24% are singletons. The sequencing input was PBMCs or a T cell subset sorted from them (not recorded which). Receptors were obtained from an adult woman who had mild COVID-19 (a few samples of this study predate the infection). Cell type and time point are not known. CDR3s include the opening cysteine and the closing phenylalanine or tryptophan. A D gene is named only where the DNA matches it firmly. The size entry is marked missing in some rows and otherwise reads once, few, many or a size class.

abundance,j_gene,d_gene,v_gene,CDR3nt,CDR3aa
many,TRBJ2-3,TRBD2,TRBV18,TGTGCCAGCTCACCCCCTAGCGGGAACCCCCTCACAGATACGCAGTATTTT,CASSPPSGNPLTDTQYF
NA,TRBJ2-1,TRBD2,TRBV3-1,TGTGCCAGCAGCCCTTGGACTAGCGGAGCCCCGGCCTACAATGAGCAGTTCTTC,CASSPWTSGAPAYNEQFF
NA,TRBJ1-6,TRBD1,TRBV12-3/TRBV12-4,TGTGCCAGCAGTTTATGGGACAGGGTTAATTCACCCCTCCACTTT,CASSLWDRVNSPLHF
few,TRBJ2-2,TRBD1,TRBV7-8,TGTGCCAGCACGGACAGGTTTGGCTGGGAGCTGTTTTTT,CASTDRFGWELFF
many,TRBJ2-7,NA,TRBV7-3,TGTGCCAGCTACCCCTCAGAGGACGAGCAGTACTTC,CASYPSEDEQYF
few,TRBJ1-2,NA,TRBV6-6,TGTGCCAGCAGTTACCCGATGACAGCAAGCTATGGCTACACCTTC,CASSYPMTASYGYTF
few,TRBJ2-3,NA,TRBV4-3,TGCGCCAGCAGCCAAGGAAGAGACAGGACGAATACGCAGTATTTT,CASSQGRDRTNTQYF
NA,TRBJ2-7,NA,TRBV7-6,TGTGCCAGCAGCTTGAATACGGACTACGAGCAGTACTTC,CASSLNTDYEQYF
NA,TRBJ1-2,TRBD1,TRBV4-2,TGTGCCAGCAGCCAAGTAGACAGGGGGCGCGGATATGGCTACACCTTC,CASSQVDRGRGYGYTF
many,TRBJ1-4,TRBD1,TRBV4-2,TGTGCCAGCAGCCAACAGGACAGGGGGAATGAAAAACTGTTTTTT,CASSQQDRGNEKLFF
few,TRBJ2-1,NA,TRBV12-3/TRBV12-4,TGTGCCAGCAGTCCCGGGCTAAGCGGGGAGCAGTTCTTC,CASSPGLSGEQFF
many,TRBJ1-1,NA,TRBV29-1,TGCAGCGTTGAAGAGGGAGGGATGGGCACTGAAGCTTTCTTT,CSVEEGGMGTEAFF
few,TRBJ2-5,TRBD2,TRBV7-2,TGTGCCAGCAGCCAAGCTAGCGGAATGAAAGAGACCCAGTACTTC,CASSQASGMKETQYF
few,TRBJ2-4,NA,TRBV6-5,TGTGCCAGCAGTCCGGCGGACACAGCCGCCCCTCTAGCCAAAAACATTCAGTACTTC,CASSPADTAAPLAKNIQYF
few,TRBJ2-1,TRBD2,TRBV3-1,TGTGCCAGCAGCCAAGATCGGGAAGGACTAGCGGGAGCCTATGAGCAGTTCTTC,CASSQDREGLAGAYEQFF
NA,TRBJ1-5,NA,TRBV20-1,TGCAGTGCCCTTAGACAACCAGGGGATCAGCCCCAGCATTTT,CSALRQPGDQPQHF
NA,TRBJ2-5,NA,TRBV4-1,TGCGCCAGCAGCCAAGAGGGTCCTGGGGAGACCCAGTACTTC,CASSQEGPGETQYF
NA,TRBJ1-2,NA,TRBV4-2,TGTGCCAGCAGCCTATGGGACGAGTTAAGCTATGGCTACACCTTC,CASSLWDELSYGYTF
NA,TRBJ2-2,TRBD1,TRBV5-4,TGTGCCAGCACCCACCTACGGGACAGCGCTAACACCGGGGAGCTGTTTTTT,CASTHLRDSANTGELFF
many,TRBJ2-1,NA,TRBV6-2/TRBV6-3,TGTGCCAGCAGCGACCCGGGAGTCGGCTCCTACAATGAGCAGTTCTTC,CASSDPGVGSYNEQFF
many,TRBJ2-7,NA,TRBV3-1,TGTGCCAGCAGCCCCAGGGACGGATACTTCGGCGAGCAGTACTTC,CASSPRDGYFGEQYF
NA,TRBJ2-5,TRBD2,TRBV7-6,TGTGCCAGCAGACATTCAGGGCGGGGGTACCAAGAGACCCAGTACTTC,CASRHSGRGYQETQYF
NA,TRBJ1-4,NA,TRBV7-9,TGTGCCAGCAAACTTGGACGTTCTAATGAAAAACTGTTTTTT,CASKLGRSNEKLFF
NA,TRBJ2-1,NA,TRBV24-1,TGTGCCACCAGTGATTCAGGACTAATGGGGAGCAATGAGCAGTTCTTC,CATSDSGLMGSNEQFF
NA,TRBJ1-1,NA,TRBV6-1,TGTGCCAGCAGTGAAGCTGGAGGTCAGCCGAACACTGAAGCTTTCTTT,CASSEAGGQPNTEAFF
NA,TRBJ2-3,TRBD2,TRBV5-8,TGTGCCAGCAGTTTCCCGGGACTAGCGGACACAGATACGCAGTATTTT,CASSFPGLADTDTQYF
NA,TRBJ1-6,NA,TRBV7-6,TGTGCCAGCAGCTTAGGGGCAGGGACTACATCACCCCTCCACTTT,CASSLGAGTTSPLHF
NA,TRBJ2-3,NA,TRBV5-1,TGCGCCAGCAGCCCGGAGGGTAGGGGTTTCGGCACAGATACGCAGTATTTT,CASSPEGRGFGTDTQYF
NA,TRBJ1-3,NA,TRBV29-1,TGCAGCGTGGAGACGATCGAACAGGTCTCTGGAAACACCATATATTTT,CSVETIEQVSGNTIYF